Each of the 18 T cell receptor beta chains below was sequenced from the same sample in a study of blood T cells in healthy people across ages (dated by TCRdb to about 2015). Libraries were made using 5' RACE. The second PCR ran for roughly 7 to 11 cycles and used a J-beta primer mix along with a sample-barcoded 5' primer. TCRdb cleaned the public reads at Q25 with fastp, built clones with MiXCR and kept in-frame beta chains. Every distinct CDR3 protein forms one entry, paired with its most common genes and DNA. The sample table lists over 1,500,000 distinct CDR3 sequences, about two fifths of them with a count of one. Roughly 24% of the sample is held by the ten biggest clonotypes. The sequenced material came from blood. The receptors come from a human donor in good health.

The rearrangement links TRBV5-6 to TRBJ2-1; tentatively, D is TRBD2 (6 bases). This CDR3 comprises 12 residues. V was shortened by 4 bases and J by 15 bases, with 17 bases between the two germline ends. The germline CDR1 and CDR2 sequences are SGHDT and YYEEEE. The CDR3, as DNA: TGTGCCAGCAGCACGGGGGACCTTGGACGGTTCTTC. It is translated as CASSTGDLGRFF.

The sample holds a few counts of this clonotype. The genes are TRBV19 and TRBJ2-3; TRBD2 might be the D (5 bases). The CDR3 is 11 residues long. CDR1 LNHDA and CDR2 SQIVND come from the germline V gene (reference sequence). V dropped 5 bases and J dropped 8 bases, with 8 bases sitting between them. The CDR3 DNA sequence: TGTGCCAGTAGTCAAGCGGTTACGCAGTATTTT. Translating it yields CASSQAVTQYF.

This clonotype has only a few counts. V usage is TRBV7-2 and J usage is TRBJ2-7; D may be TRBD2 (6 bases). The germline V gene encodes CDR1 SGHTA and CDR2 FQGNSA. V dropped 8 bases and J dropped 7 bases, with 12 bases sitting between them. This CDR3 has 11 residues. In DNA form, the CDR3 reads TGTGCCAGCGGAGGGGCCGGTGAGCAGTACTTC. This gives the protein CASGGAGEQYF. Variable domain in full (rest from reference TRBV7-2 and TRBJ2-7): GAGVSQSPSNKVTEKGKDVELRCDPISGHTALYWYRQSLGQGLEFLIYFQGNSAPDKSGLPSDRFSAERTGGSVSTLTIQRTQQEDSAVYLCASGGAGEQYFGPGTRLTVT.

The chain couples TRBV15 to TRBJ2-1, with a weak D call TRBD1 (6 bases). Germline assignment: CDR1 LNHNV and CDR2 YYDKDF (reference sequence). This CDR3 comprises 13 residues. V lost 6 bases to trimming and J lost 4 bases, with 10 bases between them. Written as DNA, the CDR3 is TGTGCCACCAGTGAGGGGGAATACAATGAGCAGTTCTTC. The encoded protein is CATSEGEYNEQFF.

The CDR3 DNA reads as TGTGCCAGCAGCTCGCAGACAGGGGATGAAAAACTGTTTTTT. Amino acid sequence: CASSSQTGDEKLFF. The V and J genes are TRBV11-2 and TRBJ1-4; 8 nucleotides line up with TRBD1. J lost 6 bases, V lost 4 bases, and 4 bases had no gene match. Germline-derived CDR1 and CDR2 are SGHAT and FQNNGV. The CDR3 runs to 14 residues.

In its sample, this clonotype was seen a few times. V and J are TRBV6-5 and TRBJ2-5; D call uncertain. This CDR3 region has 13 residues. V was shortened by 6 bases and J by 7 bases, with 15 bases between the two germline ends. Looked up from germline, CDR1 is MNHEY and CDR2 is SVGAGI. The CDR3 sequence: CASSKGPAGTQYF. The CDR3 DNA sequence: TGTGCCAGCAGCAAAGGACCAGCCGGGACCCAGTACTTC.

The gene calls are TRBV7-2 and TRBJ1-2; no reliable D call. Per the germline V gene, CDR1 is SGHTA and CDR2 is FQGNSA. The CDR3 is made up of 14 amino acids. V was trimmed by 3 bases and J by 6 bases, leaving 14 bases between them. The CDR3 nucleotides read TGTGCCAGCAGCTTTAGCTCTATCCCCGATGGCTACACCTTC. Encoded protein: CASSFSSIPDGYTF. Full variable domain (remainder filled in from reference TRBV7-2 and TRBJ1-2): GAGVSQSPSNKVTEKGKDVELRCDPISGHTALYWYRQSLGQGLEFLIYFQGNSAPDKSGLPSDRFSAERTGGSVSTLTIQRTQQEDSAVYLCASSFSSIPDGYTFGSGTRLTVV.

This clonotype was found a few times. The chain carries TRBV6-6 and TRBJ1-2, with 7 positions matching TRBD1. V lost 5 bases and J lost 10; bases outside the gene matches: 7. CDR3 length equals 12 residues. The V gene's germline CDR1 is MNHNY and CDR2 SVGAGI (reference sequence). Here the CDR3 reads CASSRTGTIYTF. The CDR3 DNA is TGTGCCAGCAGTAGGACAGGAACTATCTACACCTTC.

The rearrangement joins TRBV9 to TRBJ2-3; D might be TRBD2 (5 bases). V lost 0 bases to trimming and J lost 2 bases, with 13 bases between them. The CDR3 is 16 residues long. Germline CDR1 SGDLS, CDR2 YYNGEE. The CDR3 DNA follows: TGTGCCAGCAGCGTAGAAGGGAGAGGGTCCACAGATACGCAGTATTTT. This codes for CASSVEGRGSTDTQYF.

This sequence joins TRBV7-9 and TRBJ2-1, with D tentatively TRBD1 (5 bases). The CDR3 extends over 13 amino acids. The germline CDR1 and CDR2 sequences are SEHNR and FQNEAQ (reference sequence). Trimming pared 2 bases from V and 10 bases from J, leaving 12 bases between. CDR3 nucleotide sequence: TGTGCCAGCAGCTTATCCAGGGTAGGAGAGCAGTTCTTC. Encoded protein: CASSLSRVGEQFF.

The gene calls are TRBV4-1 and TRBJ1-5, with D possibly being TRBD1 (5 bases). The V and J ends lost 2 bases and 7 bases respectively, with 9 bases between them. The CDR3 is made up of 13 amino acids. Per the germline V gene, CDR1 is MGHRA and CDR2 is YSYEKL. The CDR3 DNA reads as TGCGCCAGCAGCCAACCCACAGGACAGCCCCAGCATTTT. This encodes CASSQPTGQPQHF.

This clonotype has only a few counts. CDR3: CASSYSTVGDAKGEYQETQYF. CDR3 bases: TGTGCCAGCAGTTACTCGACCGTGGGAGACGCAAAGGGGGAGTACCAAGAGACCCAGTACTTC. This rearrangement joins TRBV6-5 to TRBJ2-5, with a possible D match to TRBD1 (6 bases). Between the trimmed V and J ends, which lost 0 bases and 0 bases, there was a span of 26 bases. The CDR3 runs 21 residues. CDR1 is MNHEY, CDR2 SVGAGI, per germline.

The chain combines TRBV29-1 with TRBJ2-1; D may be TRBD2 (6 bases). Germline loops: CDR1 SQVTM, CDR2 ANQGSEA. This CDR3 comprises 10 residues. The V and J ends lost 4 bases and 12 bases respectively, with 10 bases between them. The DNA for the CDR3 is TGCAGCGTTGGCGGAGGGGTGCAGTTCTTC. Amino acids: CSVGGGVQFF.

Note on this clonotype: Sequence at one end of the junction differs from germline and may be a read error. This rearrangement joins TRBV2 to TRBJ2-4; TRBD1 agrees at 8 bases. The DNA matches TRBJ2-7 better at its end, which makes the J call doubtful. Per germline, CDR1 SNHLY and CDR2 FYNNEI. This CDR3 contains 14 residues. The CDR3 loop reads CAGSTGQGFYEQYF. DNA for the CDR3: TGTGCCGGCAGCACTGGACAGGGATTCTACGAGCAGTACTTC.

The V and J genes are TRBV20-1 and TRBJ2-4; D gene uncertain. In germline, CDR1 is DFQATT, CDR2 SNEGSKA (reference sequence). With 0 bases removed from V and 13 bases from J, the gap between germline ends came to 13 bases. This CDR3 is 12 amino acids long. CDR3 protein: CSARDWADEQYF. The CDR3 DNA is TGCAGTGCTAGAGATTGGGCAGATGAGCAGTACTTC.

This clonotype turned up a few times. V is TRBV9 and J is TRBJ2-1, with 10 bases matching TRBD2. The V gene's germline CDR1 is SGDLS and CDR2 YYNGEE. The CDR3 is made up of 15 amino acids. Losses at the gene ends were 4 bases for V and 4 bases for J; bases not matched to a gene: 5. The CDR3 here is CASSKGLAEYNEQFF. As DNA, the CDR3 is TGTGCCAGCAGCAAAGGACTAGCGGAGTACAATGAGCAGTTCTTC.

This chain uses TRBV28 with TRBJ2-5; D is uncertain. This CDR3 spans 14 amino acids. The germline V gene has CDR1 MDHEN and CDR2 SYDVKM. Trimming took off 3 bases at V and 11 bases at J, with 19 bases between the two ends. As DNA, the CDR3 is TGTGCCAGCAGTTTCTCTTGGCAACTCTACAAGCAGTACTTC. It specifies CASSFSWQLYKQYF.

This chain joins TRBV5-1 and TRBJ2-1; 15 bases agree with TRBD2. Per the germline V gene, CDR1 is SGHRS and CDR2 is YFSETQ. CDR3 length: 17 residues. V trimming: 4 bases; J trimming: 5 bases; junction bases outside the gene matches: 7. The CDR3 sequence is CASSRGLAGGPDNEQFF. In DNA form, the CDR3 reads TGCGCCAGCAGCCGGGGACTAGCGGGGGGACCGGACAATGAGCAGTTCTTC.